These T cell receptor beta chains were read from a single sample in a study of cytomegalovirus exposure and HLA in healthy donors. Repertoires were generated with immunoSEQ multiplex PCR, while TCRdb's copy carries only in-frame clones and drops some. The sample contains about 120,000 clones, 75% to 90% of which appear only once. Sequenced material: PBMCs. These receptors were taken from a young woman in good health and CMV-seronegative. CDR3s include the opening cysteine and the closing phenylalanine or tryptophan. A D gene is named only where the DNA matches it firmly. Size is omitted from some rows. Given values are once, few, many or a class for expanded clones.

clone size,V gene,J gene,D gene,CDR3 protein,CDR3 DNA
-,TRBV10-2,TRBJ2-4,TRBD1,CASSEQGAKNIQYF,TGCGCCAGCAGTGAACAGGGGGCCAAAAACATTCAGTACTTC
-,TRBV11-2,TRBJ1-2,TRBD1,CASSFAGTGYGYTF,TGTGCCAGCAGCTTCGCCGGGACAGGGTATGGCTACACCTTC
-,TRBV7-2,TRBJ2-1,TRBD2,CASRSGGGRGTYNEQFF,TGTGCCAGCAGATCGGGAGGCGGGAGAGGGACCTACAATGAGCAGTTCTTC
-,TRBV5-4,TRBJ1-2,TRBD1,CASSLEGSAGGSYGYTF,TGTGCCAGCAGCTTGGAAGGGTCGGCAGGGGGCAGCTATGGCTACACCTTC
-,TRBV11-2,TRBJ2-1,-,CASSLAHSRGQFF,TGTGCCAGCAGCTTAGCTCACTCGCGAGGGCAGTTCTTC
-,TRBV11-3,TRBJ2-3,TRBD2,CASSLGAGESTDTQYF,TGTGCCAGCAGCTTAGGGGCGGGGGAGAGCACAGATACGCAGTATTTT
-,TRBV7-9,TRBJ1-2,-,CASSLFGGRESHGYTF,TGTGCCAGCAGCTTATTTGGGGGCAGGGAGTCGCATGGCTACACCTTC
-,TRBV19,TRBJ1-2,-,CASSIGHNGYTF,TGTGCCAGTAGTATAGGGCACAATGGCTACACCTTC
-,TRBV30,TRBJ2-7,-,CAWSVLAYEQYF,TGTGCCTGGAGTGTACTCGCCTACGAGCAGTACTTC
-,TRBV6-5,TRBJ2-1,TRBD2,CASSLAGGPNEQFF,TGTGCCAGCAGTTTGGCGGGAGGCCCCAATGAGCAGTTCTTC
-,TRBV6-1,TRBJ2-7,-,CASSDWRTPYEQYF,TGTGCCAGCAGTGACTGGAGAACCCCCTACGAGCAGTACTTC
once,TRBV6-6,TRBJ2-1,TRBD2,CGTSGLYNEQFF,TGTGGTACTAGCGGCCTCTACAATGAGCAGTTCTTC
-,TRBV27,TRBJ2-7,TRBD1,CASRRKGQGDSYEQYF,TGTGCCAGCAGAAGAAAGGGACAGGGTGATTCCTACGAGCAGTACTTC
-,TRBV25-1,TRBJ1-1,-,CASRSARPEAFF,TGTGCCAGCAGGAGCGCCAGACCCGAAGCTTTCTTT
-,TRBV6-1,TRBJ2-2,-,CASSQRAGTTGELFF,TGTGCCAGCAGTCAGAGGGCAGGAACCACCGGGGAGCTGTTTTTT
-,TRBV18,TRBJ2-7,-,CASSPTEAYEQYF,TGTGCCAGCTCACCGACAGAAGCCTACGAGCAGTACTTC
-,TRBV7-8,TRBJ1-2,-,CASSLPAGANYGYTF,TGTGCCAGCAGCCTACCCGCAGGGGCCAACTATGGCTACACCTTC
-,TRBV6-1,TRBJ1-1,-,CASSERGGTEAFF,TGTGCCAGCAGTGAACGGGGGGGTACTGAAGCTTTCTTT
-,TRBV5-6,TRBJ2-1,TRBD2,CASSSGLAGVHEQFF,TGTGCCAGCAGCTCGGGACTAGCGGGAGTACATGAGCAGTTCTTC
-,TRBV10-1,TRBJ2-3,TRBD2,CASSPGDWGTSYTDTQYF,TGCGCCAGCAGTCCCGGCGATTGGGGGACTAGTTACACAGATACGCAGTATTTT
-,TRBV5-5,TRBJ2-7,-,CASSGGSYEQYF,TGTGCCAGCAGCGGAGGGAGCTACGAGCAGTACTTC